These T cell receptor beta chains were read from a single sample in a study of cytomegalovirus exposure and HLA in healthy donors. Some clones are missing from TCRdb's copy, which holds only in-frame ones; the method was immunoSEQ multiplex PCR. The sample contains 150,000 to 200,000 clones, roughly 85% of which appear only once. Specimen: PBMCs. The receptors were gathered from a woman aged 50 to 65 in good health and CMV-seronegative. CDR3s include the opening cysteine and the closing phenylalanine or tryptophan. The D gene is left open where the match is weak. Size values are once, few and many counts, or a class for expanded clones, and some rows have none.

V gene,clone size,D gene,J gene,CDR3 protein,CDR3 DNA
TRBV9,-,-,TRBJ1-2,CASSVDSNYGYTF,TGTGCCAGCAGCGTAGATAGCAACTATGGCTACACCTTC
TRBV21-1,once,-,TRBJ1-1,CASSDLSTEAFF,TGTGCCAGCAGCGATCTAAGCACTGAAGCTTTCTTT
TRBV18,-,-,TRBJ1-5,CASSPLPGDSNQPQHF,TGTGCCAGCTCACCACTTCCAGGTGATAGCAATCAGCCCCAGCATTTT
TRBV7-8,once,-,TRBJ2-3,CASSLPGAYLNRVTQYF,TGTGCCAGCAGCTTACCGGGAGCTTACCTGAATAGGGTTACGCAGTATTTT
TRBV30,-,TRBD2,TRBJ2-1,CAWSVGTSLTTEQFF,TGTGCCTGGAGTGTAGGGACTAGTTTGACGACTGAGCAGTTCTTC
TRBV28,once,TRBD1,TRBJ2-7,CASSLRQDRVSYEQYF,TGTGCCAGCAGTTTACGCCAAGACAGGGTGTCGTACGAGCAGTACTTC
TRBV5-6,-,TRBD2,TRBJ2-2,CASSFGTSGYTGELFF,TGTGCCAGCAGCTTCGGGACTAGCGGGTACACCGGGGAGCTGTTTTTT
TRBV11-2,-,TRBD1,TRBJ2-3,CATKDRATDTQYF,TGTGCCACCAAAGACAGGGCCACAGATACGCAGTATTTT
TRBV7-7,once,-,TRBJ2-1,CASSLAESSYNEQFF,TGTGCCAGCAGCTTAGCGGAGAGTTCCTACAATGAGCAGTTCTTC
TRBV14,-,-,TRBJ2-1,CASSQRLAGASNEQFF,TGTGCCAGCAGCCAGAGGTTGGCAGGGGCTTCCAATGAGCAGTTCTTC
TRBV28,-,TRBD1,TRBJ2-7,CASSKPGQGPYEQYF,TGTGCCAGCAGTAAACCGGGACAGGGACCCTACGAGCAGTACTTC
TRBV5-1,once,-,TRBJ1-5,CASSFTGNQPQHF,TGCGCCAGCAGCTTTACAGGGAATCAGCCCCAGCATTTT
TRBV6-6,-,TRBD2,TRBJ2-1,CASSSLLAGVYNEQFF,TGTGCCAGCAGCTCCTTATTAGCGGGAGTGTACAATGAGCAGTTCTTC
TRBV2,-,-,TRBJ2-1,CASSPPGVDEQFF,TGTGCCAGCAGTCCTCCAGGGGTTGATGAGCAGTTCTTC
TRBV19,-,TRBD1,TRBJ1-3,CASKDRTGAGNTIYF,TGTGCCAGCAAGGACAGGACAGGGGCTGGAAACACCATATATTTT
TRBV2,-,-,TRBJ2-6,CASKAEANVLTF,TGTGCCAGCAAAGCGGAGGCCAACGTCCTGACTTTC
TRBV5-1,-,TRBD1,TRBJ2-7,CASSKGQALYEQYF,TGCGCCAGCAGCAAGGGACAGGCACTCTACGAGCAGTACTTC
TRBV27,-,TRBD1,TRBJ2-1,CASSFGTGRTGEQFF,TGTGCCAGCAGTTTTGGGACAGGGCGCACCGGTGAGCAGTTCTTC
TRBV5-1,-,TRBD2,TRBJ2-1,CASSRTSGTDNEQFF,TGCGCCAGCAGCAGAACTAGCGGGACGGACAATGAGCAGTTCTTC
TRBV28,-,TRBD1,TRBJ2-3,CASSFHVPRGRTDTQYF,TGTGCCAGCAGTTTCCACGTACCCAGGGGGCGCACAGATACGCAGTATTTT
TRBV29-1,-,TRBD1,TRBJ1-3,CSVEGRGPGNTIYF,TGCAGCGTTGAAGGCAGGGGGCCTGGAAACACCATATATTTT
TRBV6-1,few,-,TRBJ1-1,CASSFREGGYTEAFF,TGTGCCAGCAGCTTCCGGGAAGGTGGCTACACTGAAGCTTTCTTT
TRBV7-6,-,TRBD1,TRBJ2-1,CASSLQPGQGHNEQFF,TGTGCCAGCAGCCTTCAGCCGGGACAGGGCCACAATGAGCAGTTCTTC
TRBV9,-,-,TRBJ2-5,CASSVVSGQETQYF,TGTGCCAGCAGCGTAGTTTCCGGCCAAGAGACCCAGTACTTC
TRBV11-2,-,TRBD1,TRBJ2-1,CASSSSGRGLYNEQFF,TGTGCCAGCAGCTCGAGTGGCAGGGGGCTTTACAATGAGCAGTTCTTC
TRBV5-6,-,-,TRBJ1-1,CASSLTENTEAFF,TGTGCCAGCAGCTTGACAGAGAACACTGAAGCTTTCTTT
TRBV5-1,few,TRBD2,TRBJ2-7,CASSLAQLAGGREQYF,TGCGCCAGCAGCTTGGCTCAGCTAGCGGGAGGAAGGGAGCAGTACTTC
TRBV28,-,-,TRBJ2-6,CASSIPGYYGANVLTF,TGTGCCAGCAGCATACCAGGGTACTATGGGGCCAACGTCCTGACTTTC
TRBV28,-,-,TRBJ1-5,CASSFQTVRSNQPQHF,TGTGCCAGCAGTTTTCAGACTGTGCGGAGCAATCAGCCCCAGCATTTT
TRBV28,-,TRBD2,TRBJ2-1,CASSGGTSGRPEQFF,TGTGCCAGCAGTGGGGGGACTAGCGGGAGACCTGAGCAGTTCTTC
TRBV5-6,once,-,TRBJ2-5,CASSLAQGQETQYF,TGTGCCAGCAGCTTGGCCCAGGGCCAAGAGACCCAGTACTTC
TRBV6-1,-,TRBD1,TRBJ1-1,CASSGDSVLTNTEAFF,TGTGCCAGCAGTGGGGACAGCGTTCTCACTAACACTGAAGCTTTCTTT
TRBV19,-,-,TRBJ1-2,CASTQNSFLNYGYTF,TGTGCCAGTACCCAAAATTCATTCCTAAACTATGGCTACACCTTC
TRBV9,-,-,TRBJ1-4,CASSVGGVTNEKLFF,TGTGCCAGCAGCGTAGGGGGGGTGACTAATGAAAAACTGTTTTTT
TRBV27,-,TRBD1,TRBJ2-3,CASRPGTGSARSTDTQYF,TGTGCCAGCAGGCCCGGGACAGGGAGCGCGCGCAGCACAGATACGCAGTATTTT
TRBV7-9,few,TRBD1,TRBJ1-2,CASSPGTVPGYTF,TGTGCCAGCAGCCCCGGGACAGTACCCGGCTACACCTTC
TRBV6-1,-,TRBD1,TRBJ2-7,CASSVRTGSYEQYF,TGTGCCAGCAGTGTGCGGACAGGATCCTACGAGCAGTACTTC
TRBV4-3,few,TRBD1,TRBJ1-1,CASSQTGGGNTEAFF,TGCGCCAGCAGCCAAACAGGGGGTGGTAACACTGAAGCTTTCTTT